One and the same sample provided the 21 T cell receptor beta chains below, sequenced in a study of blood T cell repertoires in COVID-19 (dated by TCRdb to 2018 to 2021). The method behind the library was the immunoSEQ multiplex PCR assay. The immuneACCESS repertoire file appears here via TCRdb, limited to in-frame rearrangements. These files lack a portion of the clones; in checked studies, under half of the deficit traces to unresolved V genes, and the cause of the others is not known. The sample table records about 170,000 clones; approximately 81% of these occur just once. Clones ranked in the top ten supply roughly 15% of the sample. Sequenced input: peripheral blood. The receptors were sampled from a woman aged 70-85 years with COVID-19, enrolled during active disease.

The chain couples TRBV6-4 to TRBJ1-4; D is uncertain. The CDR3 runs to 16 residues. Trimming removed 4 bases from V and 4 bases from J, with 16 bases in between. Looked up from germline, CDR1 is MRHNA and CDR2 is SNTAGT. For the CDR3, the DNA is TGTGCCAGCAGTGCCGCAGGTACCTTGGGTAATGAAAAACTGTTTTTT. Protein sequence: CASSAAGTLGNEKLFF.

The J gene is TRBJ1-2, the V gene TRBV28; perhaps TRBD1 as D (6 bases). Trimming shortened V by 4 bases and J by 1 base, and 10 bases separated the two germline ends. CDR3 length equals 14 residues. Germline V gene data show CDR1 as MDHEN and CDR2 as SYDVKM. DNA for the CDR3: TGTGCCAGCAGTTCCACAGGGATTAACTATGGCTACACCTTC. It codes for CASSSTGINYGYTF.

The chain uses TRBV6-5 and TRBJ1-2; D may be TRBD1 (5 bases). The V gene's germline CDR1 is MNHEY and CDR2 SVGAGI. The V end was cut by 6 bases, the J end by 0 bases, with 8 bases between. This CDR3 is 13 amino acids long. The DNA of the CDR3 is TGTGCCAGCAGGACGACAGCTAACTATGGCTACACCTTC. Its translation is CASRTTANYGYTF.

The chain is built from TRBV5-4 and TRBJ2-3; TRBD2 matches at 8 bases. V lost 5 bases, J lost 0 bases, and 5 bases stayed unmatched. Germline CDR1 and CDR2: SGHNT and YYREEE (reference sequence). The CDR3 covers 15 residues. CDR3 in DNA: TGTGCCAGCAGAATAGCGGGACCTAGCACAGATACGCAGTATTTT. Translated, it gives CASRIAGPSTDTQYF. Drawing the rest from reference TRBV5-4 and TRBJ2-3, the complete variable domain is ETGVTQSPTHLIKTRGQQVTLRCSSQSGHNTVSWYQQALGQGPQFIFQYYREEENGRGNFPPRFSGLQFPNYSSELNVNALELDDSALYLCASRIAGPSTDTQYFGPGTRLTVL.

The chain carries TRBV5-8 and TRBJ1-2, with TRBD1 matching over 11 bases. V dropped 3 bases and J dropped 4; count of bases not matched to a gene: 5. In germline, CDR1 is SGHTS, CDR2 YDEGEE. This CDR3 is 15 amino acids long. In nucleotides, the CDR3 is TGTGCCAGCAGCTCGGGACAGGGGGGCGGCTATGGCTACACCTTC. It codes for CASSSGQGGGYGYTF. Using reference TRBV5-8 and TRBJ1-2 for the parts outside the CDR3, the full variable domain is EAGVTQSPTHLIKTRGQQATLRCSPISGHTSVYWYQQALGLGLQFLLWYDEGEERNRGNFPPRFSGRQFPNYSSELNVNALELEDSALYLCASSSGQGGGYGYTFGSGTRLTVV.

The chain combines TRBV6-5 with TRBJ2-7; D might be TRBD2 (6 bases). The V end was cut by 6 bases, the J end by 3 bases, with 12 bases between. This CDR3 is built from 13 residues. Germline CDR1 and CDR2: MNHEY and SVGAGI. The CDR3 DNA is TGTGCCAGCAGGGGGGGTTTCCTCTACGAGCAGTACGTC. Translated, it gives CASRGGFLYEQYV.

J is TRBJ1-2 and V is TRBV28; 7 bases align to TRBD1. This CDR3 is 15 amino acids long. V was clipped by 1 base and J by 1 base; unmatched bases: 3. The germline V gene has CDR1 MDHEN and CDR2 SYDVKM. The CDR3 nucleotides read TGTGCCAGCAGTTTATCGACAGGGAGTAACTATGGCTACACCTTC. Amino acid sequence: CASSLSTGSNYGYTF.

The CDR3 DNA follows: TGTGCCAGCAGTCCTCAGGACAGGTTGAGTTCACCCCTCCACTTT. Its protein is CASSPQDRLSSPLHF. The chain combines TRBV5-5 with TRBJ1-6, with 7 bases that match TRBD1. V lost 5 bases, J lost 9 bases, and 11 bases stayed unmatched. The CDR3 length is 15 residues. The germline CDR1 and CDR2 sequences are SGHKS and YYEKEE (reference sequence).

The gene calls are TRBV18 and TRBJ1-1; TRBD1 matches at 7 bases. The CDR3 has 14 residues. V lost 4 bases and J lost 1; bases outside the gene matches: 3. In germline, CDR1 is KGHSH, CDR2 LQKENI. The CDR3 loop reads CASSLGQTNTEAFF. The CDR3 DNA sequence: TGTGCCAGCTCACTGGGACAGACGAACACTGAAGCTTTCTTT.

The chain couples TRBV6-6 to TRBJ2-1; D gene ambiguous. CDR1 is MNHNY, CDR2 SVGAGI, per germline (reference sequence). The V and J ends lost 3 bases and 8 bases respectively, with 11 bases between them. There are 13 residues in the CDR3. CDR3 DNA sequence: TGTGCCAGCAGTTATGTCCAGGTCCATGAGCAGTTCTTC. Protein: CASSYVQVHEQFF.

In regard to this clone: The sample contains more than one DNA sequence encoding this CDR3. The chain couples TRBV7-3 to TRBJ2-5, with D maybe TRBD2 (5 bases). This CDR3 has 15 amino acids. Germline V gives CDR1 SGHTA, CDR2 FQGTGA. V lost 1 base to trimming and J lost 3 bases, with 12 bases between them. CDR3 sequence: CASSLNPGREETQYF. The CDR3 DNA reads as TGTGCCAGCAGCTTAAATCCTGGGCGGGAAGAGACCCAGTACTTC.

V usage is TRBV20-1 and J usage is TRBJ2-3; the D is unclear. This CDR3 is built from 11 residues. Trimming took off 1 base at V and 6 bases at J, with 5 bases between the two ends. CDR1 and CDR2 from the germline V gene are DFQATT and SNEGSKA (reference sequence). CDR3 region: CSARVEDTQYF. For the CDR3, the DNA is TGCAGTGCTAGAGTCGAGGATACGCAGTATTTT.

Only a few counts were recorded for this clone. The chain uses TRBV5-1 and TRBJ1-1; D is perhaps TRBD1 (6 bases). This CDR3 has 15 residues. CDR1 is SGHRS, CDR2 YFSETQ, per germline. V shed 5 bases and J shed 1 base, with 15 bases lying between them. CDR3 region: CASSGQWGPNTEAFF. In DNA form, the CDR3 reads TGCGCCAGCAGTGGGCAGTGGGGGCCGAACACTGAAGCTTTCTTT. Supplemented by reference TRBV5-1 and TRBJ1-1, the full variable domain reads KAGVTQTPRYLIKTRGQQVTLSCSPISGHRSVSWYQQTPGQGLQFLFEYFSETQRNKGNFPGRFSGRQFSNSRSEMNVSTLELGDSALYLCASSGQWGPNTEAFFGQGTRLTVV.

The chain couples TRBV29-1 to TRBJ2-2, with D possibly being TRBD2 (6 bases). The CDR3 consists of 12 residues. Germline loops: CDR1 SQVTM, CDR2 ANQGSEA. Trimming took 4 bases from V and 7 from J, leaving 10 bases between them. The CDR3 bases are TGCAGCGTTGGCGGGGATGGCGGGGAGCTGTTTTTT. Translating gives CSVGGDGGELFF.

The rearrangement joins TRBV11-2 to TRBJ1-3; D is unresolved. This CDR3 is 13 amino acids long. V was clipped by 2 bases and J by 3 bases, with 5 bases between them. The V gene's germline CDR1 is SGHAT and CDR2 FQNNGV. Here the CDR3 reads CASSLSLGNTIYF. In DNA, the CDR3 is TGTGCCAGCAGCTTATCTCTTGGAAACACCATATATTTT.

A word on this clone: Given the absence of the conserved phenylalanine or tryptophan at the CDR3 end, a read error is likely. The limits of the CDR3 on the DNA are not certain, so only TCRdb's listed CDR3 is given. The V gene is TRBV5-1, the J gene TRBJ1-2; TRBD1 is the table's D call and was not checked against the DNA. The germline CDR1 and CDR2 sequences are SGHRS and YFSETQ. The CDR3 has 10 amino acids, counting both end residues. The CDR3: CASSLTGYDC.

The chain has TRBV7-2 and TRBJ2-3, with 10 bases that match TRBD2. Germline trimming cut 5 bases from V and 3 bases from J; bases unmatched to any gene: 5. Germline CDR1 reads SGHTA; CDR2 reads FQGNSA. CDR3 size: 15 residues. CDR3 in amino acids: CASSQRGGQTDTQYF. CDR3 coding DNA: TGTGCCAGCAGCCAGCGGGGGGGCCAAACAGATACGCAGTATTTT.

This sequence joins TRBV5-1 and TRBJ2-2; tentative D call: TRBD1 (6 bases). This CDR3 has 15 residues. With 5 bases removed from V and 4 bases from J, the gap between germline ends came to 15 bases. CDR1 is SGHRS and CDR2 is YFSETQ in the germline V gene. The CDR3 here is CASRVGRDITGELFF. The CDR3 DNA reads TGCGCCAGCAGAGTTGGCAGGGACATCACCGGGGAGCTGTTTTTT.

V is TRBV11-1 and J is TRBJ2-5, with D perhaps TRBD2 (6 bases). This CDR3 comprises 14 residues. CDR1 SGHAT and CDR2 FQDESV come from the germline V gene (reference sequence). V shed 5 bases and J shed 5 bases, with 15 bases lying between them. The CDR3 coding sequence is TGTGCCAGCAGCCTCCCGGGAGACGCGGAGACCCAGTACTTC. Its protein is CASSLPGDAETQYF.

J is TRBJ2-5 and V is TRBV6-6; D may be TRBD1 (5 bases). V gave up 4 bases and J gave up 5 bases, with 14 bases separating them. Germline CDR1 reads MNHNY; CDR2 reads SVGAGI (reference sequence). The CDR3 loop spans 14 amino acids. Written as DNA, the CDR3 is TGTGCCAGCAGTTTAGAGACCAAGGGGGAGACCCAGTACTTC. Amino acid sequence: CASSLETKGETQYF.

The genes are TRBV2 and TRBJ2-3; D is perhaps TRBD2 (6 bases). Germline assignment: CDR1 SNHLY and CDR2 FYNNEI. This CDR3 comprises 16 residues. V was clipped by 1 base and J by 1 base, with 12 bases between them. The CDR3 bases are TGTGCCAGCAGTGAAGGGGGACTGGGGGGCACAGATACGCAGTATTTT. This gives the protein CASSEGGLGGTDTQYF. Looking up the rest from reference TRBV2 and TRBJ2-3 gives the full variable domain: EPEVTQTPSHQVTQMGQEVILRCVPISNHLYFYWYRQILGQKVEFLVSFYNNEISEKSEIFDDQFSVERPDGSNFTLKIRSTKLEDSAMYFCASSEGGLGGTDTQYFGPGTRLTVL.